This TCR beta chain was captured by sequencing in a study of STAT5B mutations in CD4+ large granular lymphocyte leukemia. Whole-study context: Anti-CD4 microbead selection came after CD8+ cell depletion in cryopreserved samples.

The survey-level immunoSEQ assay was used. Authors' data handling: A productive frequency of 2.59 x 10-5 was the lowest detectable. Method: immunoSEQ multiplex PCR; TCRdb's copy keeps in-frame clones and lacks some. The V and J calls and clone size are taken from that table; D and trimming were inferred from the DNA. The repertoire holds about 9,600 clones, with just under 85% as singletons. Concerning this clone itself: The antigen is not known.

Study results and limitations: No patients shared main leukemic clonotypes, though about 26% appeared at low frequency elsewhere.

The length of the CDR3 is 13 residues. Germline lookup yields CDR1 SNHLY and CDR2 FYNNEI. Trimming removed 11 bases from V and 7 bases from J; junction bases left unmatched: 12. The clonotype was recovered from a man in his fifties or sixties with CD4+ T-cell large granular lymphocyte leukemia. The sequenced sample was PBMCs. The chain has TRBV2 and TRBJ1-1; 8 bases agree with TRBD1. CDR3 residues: CAGTGGQPFEAFF. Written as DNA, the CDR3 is TGTGCCGGCACAGGGGGTCAGCCATTTGAAGCTTTCTTT.